The 17 T cell receptor beta chains in this list originate from one sample, sequenced in a study of a mutant IDH1 vaccine in newly diagnosed glioma. These receptors are not linked to any known antigen. Method: immunoSEQ multiplex PCR; TCRdb's copy keeps in-frame clones and lacks some. The sample holds roughly 60,000 clones, approximately 85% seen once. The sample's time point: week 23, last vaccination. Each vaccine dose was 300 ug of mutant IDH1 20-mer peptide, with topical imiquimod. The source was PBMCs, collected from a glioma patient whose treatment included an IDH1 peptide vaccine. These TCRs come from a man aged 30 to 39 with glioma.

The rearrangement uses TRBV5-1 and TRBJ2-1; 7 nucleotides align to TRBD1. Germline V gene sequence: CDR1 SGHRS, CDR2 YFSETQ. The CDR3 runs 15 residues. The V gene end was trimmed by 1 base and the J gene end by 4 bases; junction bases not matched to a gene: 5. CDR3 loop: CASSLRQGVYNEQFF. CDR3 DNA sequence: TGCGCCAGCAGCTTGAGGCAGGGGGTTTACAATGAGCAGTTCTTC.

This clone was observed a handful of times. J is TRBJ1-5 and V is TRBV6-5; D is ambiguous. The CDR3 extends over 13 amino acids. V shed 0 bases and J shed 1 base, with 1 base lying between them. Germline V gene sequence: CDR1 MNHEY, CDR2 SVGAGI. In nucleotides, the CDR3 is TGTGCCAGCAGTTACTCCAGCAATCAGCCCCAGCATTTT. It codes for CASSYSSNQPQHF.

The J gene is TRBJ2-1, the V gene TRBV2; the D gene is possibly TRBD2 (5 bases). Deletions cut 7 bases from V and 0 bases from J, with 10 bases between. CDR3 length: 14 amino acids. Looked up from germline, CDR1 is SNHLY and CDR2 is FYNNEI. CDR3 DNA sequence: TGTGCCAGCATATGGAGGAGCTCCTACAATGAGCAGTTCTTC. Protein: CASIWRSSYNEQFF.

This chain connects TRBV2 to TRBJ2-7, with D possibly being TRBD1 or TRBD2 (6 bases each). This CDR3 has 13 amino acids. Deletions cut 8 bases from V and 1 base from J, with 12 bases between. The germline V gene has CDR1 SNHLY and CDR2 FYNNEI. CDR3 coding DNA: TGTGCCAGCCTAACAGGGACTTCCTACGAGCAGTACTTC. Amino acids: CASLTGTSYEQYF.

The chain joins TRBV25-1 to TRBJ1-1; TRBD1 might be the D (6 bases). Germline CDR1 MGHDK, CDR2 SYGVNS. Trimming pared 6 bases from V and 0 bases from J, leaving 14 bases between. The CDR3 has 15 amino acids. CDR3 amino acids: CASSGTYYMNTEAFF. The CDR3, as DNA: TGTGCCAGCAGCGGGACATATTACATGAACACTGAAGCTTTCTTT.

The V gene is TRBV4-1, the J gene TRBJ1-4, with a possible D match to TRBD1 (6 bases). V was trimmed by 2 bases and J by 2 bases, leaving 9 bases between them. Germline CDR1 MGHRA, CDR2 YSYEKL. The CDR3 length is 15 residues. The CDR3 here is CASSQSTGTNEKLFF. As DNA, the CDR3 is TGCGCCAGCAGCCAATCCACAGGGACTAATGAAAAACTGTTTTTT.

This chain connects TRBV5-5 to TRBJ1-1, with TRBD1 identical over 9 bases. The germline gives CDR1 SGHKS, CDR2 YYEKEE (reference sequence). Trimming at V came to 4 bases and at J to 5 bases, leaving 9 bases not matched to a gene. The length of the CDR3 is 15 residues. For the CDR3, the DNA is TGTGCCAGCAGCCAGGACAGGGGAAAGAGGACTGAAGCTTTCTTT. Encoded protein: CASSQDRGKRTEAFF.

In its sample, this clone was seen once. Here the CDR3 reads CASSPDRASNQPQHF. The CDR3 DNA reads as TGTGCCAGCAGTCCGGACAGAGCGAGCAATCAGCCCCAGCATTTT. The chain recombines TRBV6-5 with TRBJ1-5; D possibly corresponds to TRBD1 (6 bases). The V end lost 5 bases, the J end lost 1 base, and 12 bases lay between the germline ends. Germline CDR1 MNHEY, CDR2 SVGAGI. CDR3 length equals 15 residues.

This clone was found a few times. The J gene is TRBJ2-1, the V gene TRBV4-2; 11 nucleotides agree with TRBD1. CDR1 is LGHNA, CDR2 YNFKEQ, per germline. V was pared by 4 bases and J by 3 bases, with 2 bases of the junction left unmatched. This CDR3 is built from 15 residues. DNA for the CDR3: TGTGCCAGCAGCCCAGGGACAGGGGGCTACAATGAGCAGTTCTTC. Translated, it gives CASSPGTGGYNEQFF.

V is TRBV6-1 and J is TRBJ1-1; unclear D gene. The V end was cut by 3 bases, the J end by 8 bases, with 4 bases between. Germline CDR1 MNHNS, CDR2 SASEGT. CDR3 length: 10 amino acids. CDR3 coding DNA: TGTGCCAGCAGTGACGGAGAAGCTTTCTTT. It encodes CASSDGEAFF.

This chain connects TRBV5-4 to TRBJ2-1; a weak D match, TRBD2 (5 bases). CDR1 is SGHNT, CDR2 YYREEE, per germline (reference sequence). The CDR3 runs 11 residues. The V gene lost 4 bases and the J gene lost 14 bases, with 13 bases spanning the gap. The CDR3 is CASSEGPKKFF. Written as DNA, the CDR3 is TGTGCCAGCAGCGAGGGTCCCAAGAAGTTCTTC.

This chain joins TRBV5-1 and TRBJ1-6; 10 nucleotides agree with TRBD1. V gave up 4 bases and J gave up 7 bases; unmatched junction bases: 5. The CDR3 is 15 residues long. Germline lookup yields CDR1 SGHRS and CDR2 YFSETQ. The CDR3, as DNA: TGCGCCAGCAGCGAGAGGACAGGGGGAAATTCACCCCTCCACTTT. It specifies CASSERTGGNSPLHF.

Worth noting for this clone: Other DNA sequences in the sample encode the same CDR3. The J gene is TRBJ1-5, the V gene TRBV28, with unresolved D. V was clipped by 6 bases and J by 3 bases, with 3 bases between them. The CDR3 runs 11 residues. Germline V lookup: CDR1 MDHEN, CDR2 SYDVKM. CDR3 coding DNA: TGTGCCAGCAGCCTCAATCAGCCCCAGCATTTT. Encoded protein: CASSLNQPQHF.

V gene TRBV5-3 combines with J gene TRBJ2-3; possible D gene TRBD2, 6 bases. Being an ORF, TRBV5-3 has a function that is uncertain. CDR3 length: 17 residues. V was trimmed by 2 bases and J by 1 base, leaving 17 bases between them. The CDR3: CARSLPGLIAGTDTQYF. Written as DNA, the CDR3 is TGTGCCAGAAGCTTACCGGGACTCATAGCCGGCACAGATACGCAGTATTTT.

V usage is TRBV27 and J usage is TRBJ1-5; a weak D match, TRBD1 (5 bases). V gave up 6 bases and J gave up 0 bases, with 9 bases separating them. Looked up from germline, CDR1 is MNHEY and CDR2 is SMNVEV (reference sequence). This CDR3 contains 14 residues. The CDR3 DNA sequence: TGTGCCAGCAGAGGGGTTTATAGCAATCAGCCCCAGCATTTT. Its protein product is CASRGVYSNQPQHF.

This clone was seen just once. The genes are TRBV25-1 and TRBJ2-3; D not certain. The germline V and J ends were trimmed by 3 bases and 6 bases, with 7 bases remaining between them. Germline CDR1 is MGHDK and CDR2 is SYGVNS. This CDR3 has 12 residues. This CDR3 reads CASSDRSDTQYF. The DNA for the CDR3 is TGTGCCAGCAGTGACCGATCGGATACGCAGTATTTT.

This chain uses TRBV7-9 with TRBJ2-6; 7 bases fit TRBD1. The CDR3 loop spans 19 amino acids. With 5 bases clipped from V and 0 bases from J, the junction kept 13 bases outside the gene matches. Germline V gene lookup returns CDR1 SEHNR and CDR2 FQNEAQ (reference sequence). The CDR3 nucleotides are TGTGCCAGCAGCCCCCACCCCGGGACAGCGCTCTCTGGGGCCAACGTCCTGACTTTC. It translates to CASSPHPGTALSGANVLTF.